This entry features one TCR beta chain sequence. Profiling relied on immunoSEQ multiplex PCR, and the TCRdb table lists in-frame clones only, not all of them. The sample lists roughly 230,000 clones; over 70% were seen once. The sample belongs to a study of blood T cell repertoires in COVID-19. Per germline, CDR1 MGHRA and CDR2 YSYEKL. The CDR3 extends over 16 amino acids. The ends lost 1 base at V and 4 bases at J; junction bases unmatched: 6. The V call is TRBV4-1, the J call TRBJ2-3; 9 nucleotides align to TRBD2. Sample: peripheral blood. The sequence was obtained from a man aged 35 to 55 with acute or convalescent COVID-19. The CDR3: CASSQALAGVADTQYF. CDR3 nucleotides: TGCGCCAGCAGCCAAGCCTTAGCGGGAGTAGCAGATACGCAGTATTTT.